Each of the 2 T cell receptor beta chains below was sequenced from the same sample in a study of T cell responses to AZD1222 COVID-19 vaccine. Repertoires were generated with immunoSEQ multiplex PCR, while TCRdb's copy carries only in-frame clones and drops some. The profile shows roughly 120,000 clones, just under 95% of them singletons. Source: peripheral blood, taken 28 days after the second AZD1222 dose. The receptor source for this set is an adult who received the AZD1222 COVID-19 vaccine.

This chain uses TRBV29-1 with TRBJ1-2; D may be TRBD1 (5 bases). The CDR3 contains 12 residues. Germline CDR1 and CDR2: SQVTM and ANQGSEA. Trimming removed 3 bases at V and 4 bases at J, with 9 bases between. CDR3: CSVDIGAYGYTF. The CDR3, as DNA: TGCAGCGTTGATATCGGGGCCTATGGCTACACCTTC. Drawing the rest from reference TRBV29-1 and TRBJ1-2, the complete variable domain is SAVISQKPSRDICQRGTSLTIQCQVDSQVTMMFWYRQQPGQSLTLIATANQGSEATYESGFVIDKFPISRPNLTFSTLTVSNMSPEDSSIYLCSVDIGAYGYTFGSGTRLTVV.

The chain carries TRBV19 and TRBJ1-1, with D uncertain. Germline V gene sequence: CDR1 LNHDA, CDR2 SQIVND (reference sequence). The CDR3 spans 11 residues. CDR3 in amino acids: CVSRVNTEAFF. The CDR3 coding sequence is TGTGTCTCGAGGGTGAACACTGAAGCTTTCTTT.